Listed below are T cell receptor beta chains from one sample, sequenced in a study of Graves' ophthalmopathy and Graves' hyperthyroidism. Via MiXCR, TCRdb re-called the multiplex PCR reads, giving one row per CDR3 protein. Among roughly 1.1 million distinct CDR3 sequences listed, about 38% were seen once. The material sequenced was peripheral blood or thyroid tissue (not recorded which). The receptors derive from an adult man with Graves' hyperthyroidism. The CDR3 runs from the conserved cysteine through the conserved F or W. The D gene is left open where the match is weak. Size values are once, few and many counts, or a class for expanded clones, and some rows have none.

cdr3_aa: CASSTRQASYEQYF; cdr3_nt: TGCGCCAGCAGCACCCGACAGGCCTCCTACGAGCAGTACTTC; v_call: TRBV4-1; d_call: NA; j_call: TRBJ2-7; clone_size: few
cdr3_aa: CASSSGGTYGYTF; cdr3_nt: TGTGCCAGCAGCTCAGGTGGGACCTATGGCTACACCTTC; v_call: TRBV7-2; d_call: NA; j_call: TRBJ1-2; clone_size: few
cdr3_aa: CASGLLGLAGRETQYF; cdr3_nt: TGTGCCAGCGGACTACTGGGACTAGCGGGGAGAGAGACCCAGTACTTC; v_call: TRBV6-1; d_call: TRBD2; j_call: TRBJ2-5; clone_size: NA
cdr3_aa: CASSLVAYSNQPQHF; cdr3_nt: TGTGCCAGCAGCTTGGTGGCCTATAGCAATCAGCCCCAGCATTTT; v_call: TRBV5-5; d_call: NA; j_call: TRBJ1-5; clone_size: many
cdr3_aa: CAISATLQPTQETQYF; cdr3_nt: TGTGCCATCAGTGCCACCCTACAACCCACCCAAGAGACCCAGTACTTC; v_call: TRBV10-3; d_call: NA; j_call: TRBJ2-5; clone_size: NA
cdr3_aa: CASSLGASGGKETQYF; cdr3_nt: TGTGCCAGCAGCTTGGGGGCTAGCGGGGGAAAAGAGACCCAGTACTTC; v_call: TRBV7-2; d_call: TRBD2; j_call: TRBJ2-5; clone_size: NA
cdr3_aa: CASSPWTQTQETQYF; cdr3_nt: TGTGCCAGCAGCCCGTGGACACAGACCCAAGAGACCCAGTACTTC; v_call: TRBV6-5; d_call: NA; j_call: TRBJ2-5; clone_size: NA
cdr3_aa: CASSIDGTGVTNEKLFF; cdr3_nt: TGTGCCAGTAGTATAGATGGGACAGGGGTGACTAATGAAAAACTGTTTTTT; v_call: TRBV19; d_call: TRBD1; j_call: TRBJ1-4; clone_size: few
cdr3_aa: CSVGGGGLNTEAFF; cdr3_nt: TGCAGTGTCGGCGGGGGGGGGCTGAACACTGAAGCTTTCTTT; v_call: TRBV20-1; d_call: NA; j_call: TRBJ1-1; clone_size: NA
cdr3_aa: CASSLGSPANTIYF; cdr3_nt: TGTGCCAGCAGCTTAGGGTCCCCCGCAAACACCATATATTTT; v_call: TRBV7-2; d_call: NA; j_call: TRBJ1-3; clone_size: NA
cdr3_aa: CASSYGPDNEKLFF; cdr3_nt: TGTGCCAGCAGCTACGGGCCTGATAATGAAAAACTGTTTTTT; v_call: TRBV7-9; d_call: NA; j_call: TRBJ1-4; clone_size: NA
cdr3_aa: CASSYTGKEKLFF; cdr3_nt: TGTGCCAGCAGTTATACAGGAAAGGAAAAACTGTTTTTT; v_call: TRBV7-9; d_call: NA; j_call: TRBJ1-4; clone_size: many